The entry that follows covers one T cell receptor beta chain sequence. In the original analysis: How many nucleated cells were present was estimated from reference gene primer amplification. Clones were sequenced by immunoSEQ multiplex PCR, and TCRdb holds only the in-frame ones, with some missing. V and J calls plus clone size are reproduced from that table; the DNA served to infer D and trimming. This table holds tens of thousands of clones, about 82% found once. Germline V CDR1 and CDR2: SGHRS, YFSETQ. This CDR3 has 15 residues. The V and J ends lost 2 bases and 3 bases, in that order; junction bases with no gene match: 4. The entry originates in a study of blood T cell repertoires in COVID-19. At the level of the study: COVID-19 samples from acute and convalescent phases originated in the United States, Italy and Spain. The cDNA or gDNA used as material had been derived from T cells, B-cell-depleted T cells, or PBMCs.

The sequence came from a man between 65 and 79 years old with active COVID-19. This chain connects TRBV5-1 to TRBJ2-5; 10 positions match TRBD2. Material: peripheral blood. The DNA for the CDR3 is TGCGCCAGCAGCTTTTCCGGGACTAGCGAAGAGACCCAGTACTTC. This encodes CASSFSGTSEETQYF.